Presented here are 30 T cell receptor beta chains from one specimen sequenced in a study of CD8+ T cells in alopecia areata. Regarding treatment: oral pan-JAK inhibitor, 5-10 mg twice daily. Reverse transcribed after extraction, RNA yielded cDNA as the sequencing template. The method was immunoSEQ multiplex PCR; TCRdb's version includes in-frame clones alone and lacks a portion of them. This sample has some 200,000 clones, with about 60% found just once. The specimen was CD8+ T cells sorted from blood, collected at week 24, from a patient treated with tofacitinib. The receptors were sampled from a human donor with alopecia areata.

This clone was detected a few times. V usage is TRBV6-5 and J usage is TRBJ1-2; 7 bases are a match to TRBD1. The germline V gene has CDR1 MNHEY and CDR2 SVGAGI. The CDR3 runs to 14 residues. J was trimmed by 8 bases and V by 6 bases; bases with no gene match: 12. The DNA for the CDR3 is TGTGCCAGCAGCTCCGGGACAGAGCTCCCCGGCTACACCTTC. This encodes CASSSGTELPGYTF.

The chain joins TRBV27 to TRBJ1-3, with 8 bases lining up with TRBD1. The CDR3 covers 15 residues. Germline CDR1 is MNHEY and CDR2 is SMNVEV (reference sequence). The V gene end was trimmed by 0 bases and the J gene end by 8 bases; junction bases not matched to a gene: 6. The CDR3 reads CASSLSDRVTDTIYF. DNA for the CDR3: TGTGCCAGCAGTTTATCGGACAGGGTAACGGACACCATATATTTT.

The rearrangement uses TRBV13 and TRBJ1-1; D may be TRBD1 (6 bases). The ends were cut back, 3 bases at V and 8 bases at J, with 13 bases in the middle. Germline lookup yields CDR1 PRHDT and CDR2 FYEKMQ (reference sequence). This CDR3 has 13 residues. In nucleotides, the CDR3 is TGTGCCAGCAGCTTTAATACACAGGGAGAAGCTTTCTTT. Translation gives CASSFNTQGEAFF.

The CDR3 DNA is TGTGCCAGCAGCCAAGATATGACTGGCTACACCTTC. It specifies CASSQDMTGYTF. The chain couples TRBV4-2 to TRBJ1-2; D gene uncertain. Germline-derived CDR1 and CDR2 are LGHNA and YNFKEQ. The CDR3 extends over 12 amino acids. V lost 0 bases and J 7 bases, leaving 6 bases between the germline ends.

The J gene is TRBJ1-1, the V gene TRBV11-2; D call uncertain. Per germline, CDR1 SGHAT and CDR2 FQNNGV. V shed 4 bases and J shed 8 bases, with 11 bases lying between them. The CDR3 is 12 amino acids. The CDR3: CASSSGSGEAFF. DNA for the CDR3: TGTGCCAGCAGCTCCGGTAGTGGGGAAGCTTTCTTT.

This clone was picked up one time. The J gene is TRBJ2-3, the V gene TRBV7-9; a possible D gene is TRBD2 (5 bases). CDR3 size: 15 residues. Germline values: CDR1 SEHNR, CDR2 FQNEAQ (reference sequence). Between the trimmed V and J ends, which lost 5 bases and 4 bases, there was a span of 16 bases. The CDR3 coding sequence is TGTGCCAGCAGCCAGACGGGGTTTGTCGCAGATACGCAGTATTTT. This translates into CASSQTGFVADTQYF.

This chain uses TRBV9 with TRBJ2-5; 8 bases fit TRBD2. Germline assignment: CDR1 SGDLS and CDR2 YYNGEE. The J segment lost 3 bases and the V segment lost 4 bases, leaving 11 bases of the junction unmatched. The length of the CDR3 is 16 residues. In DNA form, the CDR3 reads TGTGCCAGCAGCAAGACTGGTACTAGCGGAAAAGAGACCCAGTACTTC. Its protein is CASSKTGTSGKETQYF.

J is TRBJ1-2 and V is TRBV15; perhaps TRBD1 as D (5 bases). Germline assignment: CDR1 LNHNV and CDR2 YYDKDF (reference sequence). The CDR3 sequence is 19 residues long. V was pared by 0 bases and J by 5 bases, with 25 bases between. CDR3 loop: CATSRDLTAQAEGVYGYTF. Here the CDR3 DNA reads TGTGCCACCAGCAGAGATCTCACCGCACAGGCCGAAGGAGTATATGGCTACACCTTC.

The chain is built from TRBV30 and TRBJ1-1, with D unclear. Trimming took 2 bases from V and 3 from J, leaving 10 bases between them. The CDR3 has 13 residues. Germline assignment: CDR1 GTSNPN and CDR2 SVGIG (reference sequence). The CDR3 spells CAWSQDADTEAFF. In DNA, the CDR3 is TGTGCCTGGAGTCAGGATGCGGACACTGAAGCTTTCTTT.

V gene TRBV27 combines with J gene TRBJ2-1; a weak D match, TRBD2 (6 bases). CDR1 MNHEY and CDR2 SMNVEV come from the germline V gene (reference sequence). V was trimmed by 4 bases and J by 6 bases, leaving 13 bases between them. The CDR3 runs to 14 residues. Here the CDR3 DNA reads TGTGCCAGCAGTTCCGGGACTCTTCTCAATGAGCAGTTCTTC. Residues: CASSSGTLLNEQFF.

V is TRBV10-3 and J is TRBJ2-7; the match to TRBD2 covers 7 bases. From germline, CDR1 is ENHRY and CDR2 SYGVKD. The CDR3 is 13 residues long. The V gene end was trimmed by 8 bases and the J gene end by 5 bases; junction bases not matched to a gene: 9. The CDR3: CAISGRVGNEQYF. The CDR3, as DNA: TGTGCCATCTCGGGGAGGGTCGGGAACGAGCAGTACTTC.

CDR3 bases: TGTGCCAGCTCACCAGCCCTATATTTGGGCGGCTACACCTTC. Translation: CASSPALYLGGYTF. The genes are TRBV18 and TRBJ1-2, with D unresolved. There are 14 residues in the CDR3. Trimming took off 2 bases at V and 8 bases at J, with 15 bases between the two ends. CDR1 KGHSH and CDR2 LQKENI come from the germline V gene.

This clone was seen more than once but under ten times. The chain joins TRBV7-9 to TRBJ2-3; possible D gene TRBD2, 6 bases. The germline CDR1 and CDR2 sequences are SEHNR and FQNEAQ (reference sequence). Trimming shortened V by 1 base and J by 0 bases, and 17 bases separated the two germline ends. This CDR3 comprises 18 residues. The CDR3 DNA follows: TGTGCCAGCAGCTTAGGGGGACTGGCAGCGGAAAGCACAGATACGCAGTATTTT. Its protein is CASSLGGLAAESTDTQYF.

The CDR3 sequence is CASRLRGPTTEAFF. The CDR3 bases are TGCGCCAGCAGACTTAGGGGCCCGACCACTGAAGCTTTCTTT. J is TRBJ1-1 and V is TRBV5-1; TRBD1 is a possible D gene (5 bases). The V gene lost 5 bases and the J gene lost 4 bases, with 15 bases spanning the gap. Germline CDR1 is SGHRS and CDR2 is YFSETQ. The CDR3 is made up of 14 amino acids. The full variable domain, completed using reference TRBV5-1 and TRBJ1-1, is KAGVTQTPRYLIKTRGQQVTLSCSPISGHRSVSWYQQTPGQGLQFLFEYFSETQRNKGNFPGRFSGRQFSNSRSEMNVSTLELGDSALYLCASRLRGPTTEAFFGQGTRLTVV.

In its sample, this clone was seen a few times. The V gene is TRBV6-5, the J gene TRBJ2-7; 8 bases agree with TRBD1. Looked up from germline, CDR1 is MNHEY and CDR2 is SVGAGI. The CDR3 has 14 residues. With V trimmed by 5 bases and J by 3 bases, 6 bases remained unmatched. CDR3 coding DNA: TGTGCCAGCAGTGCCGGGACAGGAGACTACGAGCAGTACTTC. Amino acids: CASSAGTGDYEQYF.

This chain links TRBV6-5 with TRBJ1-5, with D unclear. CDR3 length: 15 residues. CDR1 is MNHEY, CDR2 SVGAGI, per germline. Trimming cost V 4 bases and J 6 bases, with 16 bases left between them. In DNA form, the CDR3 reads TGTGCCAGCAGTTTACGATGGGGTTTGAGTCAGCCCCAGCATTTT. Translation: CASSLRWGLSQPQHF.

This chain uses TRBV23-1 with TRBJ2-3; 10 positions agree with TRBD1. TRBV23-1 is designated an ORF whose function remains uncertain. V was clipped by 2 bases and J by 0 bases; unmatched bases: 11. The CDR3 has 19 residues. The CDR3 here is CASSQPGTGASPSTDTQYF. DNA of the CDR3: TGCGCCAGCAGTCAACCAGGGACAGGGGCGTCCCCTAGCACAGATACGCAGTATTTT.

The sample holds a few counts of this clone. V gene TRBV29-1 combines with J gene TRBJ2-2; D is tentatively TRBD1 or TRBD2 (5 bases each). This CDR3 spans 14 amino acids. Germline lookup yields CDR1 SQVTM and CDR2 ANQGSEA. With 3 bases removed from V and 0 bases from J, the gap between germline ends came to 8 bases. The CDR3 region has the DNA TGCAGCGTTGATGTGGGGGCGAACACCGGGGAGCTGTTTTTT. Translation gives CSVDVGANTGELFF.

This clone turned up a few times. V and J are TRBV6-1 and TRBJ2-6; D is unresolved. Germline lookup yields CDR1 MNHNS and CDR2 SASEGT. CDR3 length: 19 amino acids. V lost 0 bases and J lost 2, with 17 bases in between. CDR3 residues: CASSEANVRLLTGANVLTF. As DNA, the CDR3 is TGTGCCAGCAGTGAAGCGAACGTACGTCTTTTAACTGGGGCCAACGTCCTGACTTTC.

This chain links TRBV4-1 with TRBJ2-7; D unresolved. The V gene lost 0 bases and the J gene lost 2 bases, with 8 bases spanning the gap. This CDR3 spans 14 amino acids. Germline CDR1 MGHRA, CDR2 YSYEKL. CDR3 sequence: CASSQDQVPYEQYF. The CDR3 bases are TGCGCCAGCAGCCAAGATCAGGTACCCTACGAGCAGTACTTC.

The DNA for the CDR3 is TGCGCCAGCAGCTCACCTTATCCTCGGGACACCACAGATACGCAGTATTTT. This sequence encodes CASSSPYPRDTTDTQYF. This rearrangement joins TRBV5-1 to TRBJ2-3, with D tentatively TRBD1 (6 bases). Trimming pared 3 bases from V and 2 bases from J, leaving 19 bases between. The CDR3 has 17 amino acids. CDR1 and CDR2 (germline): SGHRS, YFSETQ.

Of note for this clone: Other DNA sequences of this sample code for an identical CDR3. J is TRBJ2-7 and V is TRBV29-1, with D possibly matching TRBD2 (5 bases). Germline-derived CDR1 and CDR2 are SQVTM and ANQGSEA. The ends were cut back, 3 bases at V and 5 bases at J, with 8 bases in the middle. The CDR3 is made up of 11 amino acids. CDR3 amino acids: CSVDRGNEQYF. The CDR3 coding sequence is TGCAGCGTTGATCGGGGAAACGAGCAGTACTTC.

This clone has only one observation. The CDR3 DNA follows: TGCGCCAGCAGCCAAACAGTTTCGGGTCAGCCCCAGCATTTT. It translates to CASSQTVSGQPQHF. The chain carries TRBV4-1 and TRBJ1-5, with D hard to call. The length of the CDR3 is 14 residues. The germline gives CDR1 MGHRA, CDR2 YSYEKL. The V and J ends lost 2 bases and 6 bases respectively, with 11 bases between them.

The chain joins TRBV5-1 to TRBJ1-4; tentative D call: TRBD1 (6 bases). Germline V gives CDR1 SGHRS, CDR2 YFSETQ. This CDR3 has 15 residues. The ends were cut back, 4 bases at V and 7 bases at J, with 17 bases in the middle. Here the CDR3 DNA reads TGCGCCAGCAGCCCCTCGGGGGGCTCTGGTGAAAAACTGTTTTTT. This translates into CASSPSGGSGEKLFF.

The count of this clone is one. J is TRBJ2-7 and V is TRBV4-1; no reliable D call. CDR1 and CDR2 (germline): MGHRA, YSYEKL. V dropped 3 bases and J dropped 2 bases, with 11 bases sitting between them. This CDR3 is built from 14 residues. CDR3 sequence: CASSQAASTYEQYF. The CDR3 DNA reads TGCGCCAGCAGCCAGGCAGCTTCCACCTACGAGCAGTACTTC.

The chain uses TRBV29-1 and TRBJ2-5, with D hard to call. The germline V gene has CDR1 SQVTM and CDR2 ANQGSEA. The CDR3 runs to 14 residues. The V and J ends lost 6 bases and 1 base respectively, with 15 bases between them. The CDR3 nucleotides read TGCAGCGTCCCGGCGAGGCAGTCCCAAGAGACCCAGTACTTC. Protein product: CSVPARQSQETQYF. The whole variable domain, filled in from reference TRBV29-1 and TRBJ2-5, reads SAVISQKPSRDICQRGTSLTIQCQVDSQVTMMFWYRQQPGQSLTLIATANQGSEATYESGFVIDKFPISRPNLTFSTLTVSNMSPEDSSIYLCSVPARQSQETQYFGPGTRLLVL.

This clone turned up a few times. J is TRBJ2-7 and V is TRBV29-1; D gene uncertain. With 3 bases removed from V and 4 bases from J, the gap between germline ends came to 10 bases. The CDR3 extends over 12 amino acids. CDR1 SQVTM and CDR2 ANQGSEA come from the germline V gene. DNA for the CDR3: TGCAGCGTTGAGGGGTATTCGTACGAGCAGTACTTC. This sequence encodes CSVEGYSYEQYF.

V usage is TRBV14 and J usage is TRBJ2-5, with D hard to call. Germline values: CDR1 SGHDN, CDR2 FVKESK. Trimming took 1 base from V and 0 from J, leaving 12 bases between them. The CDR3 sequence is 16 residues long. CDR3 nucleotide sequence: TGTGCCAGCAGCCAAGCACCCAGACCGTACCAAGAGACCCAGTACTTC. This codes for CASSQAPRPYQETQYF.

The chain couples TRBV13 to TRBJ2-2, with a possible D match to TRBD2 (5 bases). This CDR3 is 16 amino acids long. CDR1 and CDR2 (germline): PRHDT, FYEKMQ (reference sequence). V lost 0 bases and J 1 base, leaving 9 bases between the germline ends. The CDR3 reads CASSLGLAGNTGELFF. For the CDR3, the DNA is TGTGCCAGCAGCTTAGGTTTGGCGGGGAACACCGGGGAGCTGTTTTTT.

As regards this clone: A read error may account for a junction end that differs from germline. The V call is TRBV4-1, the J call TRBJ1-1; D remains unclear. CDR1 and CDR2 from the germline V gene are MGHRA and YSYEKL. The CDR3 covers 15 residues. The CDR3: CTSSQDTFRATEAFF. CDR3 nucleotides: TGCACCAGCAGCCAAGATACATTTCGCGCCACTGAAGCTTTCTTT.